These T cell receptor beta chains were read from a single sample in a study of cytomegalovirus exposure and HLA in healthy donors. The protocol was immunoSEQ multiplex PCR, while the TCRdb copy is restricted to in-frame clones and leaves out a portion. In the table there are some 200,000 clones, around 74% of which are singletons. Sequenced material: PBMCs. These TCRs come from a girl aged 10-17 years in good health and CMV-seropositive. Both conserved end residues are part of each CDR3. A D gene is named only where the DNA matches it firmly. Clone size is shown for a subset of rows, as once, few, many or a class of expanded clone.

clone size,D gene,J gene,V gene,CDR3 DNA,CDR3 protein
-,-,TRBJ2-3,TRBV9,TGTGCCAGCAGCGTAGACAGATTGGCTAGCCGATACACAGATACGCAGTATTTT,CASSVDRLASRYTDTQYF
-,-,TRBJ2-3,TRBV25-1,TGTGCCAGCAGTGATCTCGAGCCAGATACGCAGTATTTT,CASSDLEPDTQYF
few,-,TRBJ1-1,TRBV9,TGTGCCAGCAGCATATCGACAGTGAACACTGAAGCTTTCTTT,CASSISTVNTEAFF
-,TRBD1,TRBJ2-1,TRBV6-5,TGTGCCAGCATCCGGACAGGGTTAAGCAATGAGCAGTTCTTC,CASIRTGLSNEQFF
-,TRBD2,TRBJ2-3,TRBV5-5,TGTGCCAGCAGGACGGGGGGTGGGAGACGGGGCACAGATACGCAGTATTTT,CASRTGGGRRGTDTQYF
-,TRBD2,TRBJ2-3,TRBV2,TGTGCCAGCAGTGTTGCAGCGGGGGACACAGATACGCAGTATTTT,CASSVAAGDTDTQYF
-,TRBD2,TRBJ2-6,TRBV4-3,TGCGCCAGCAGCCAAGAGGGGGGGGCTGGGGCCAACGTCCTGACTTTC,CASSQEGGAGANVLTF
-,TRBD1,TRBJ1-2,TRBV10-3,TGTGCCATCAGCGGGACAGGGATTAACTATGGCTACACCTTC,CAISGTGINYGYTF
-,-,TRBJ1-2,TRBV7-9,TGTGCCAGCCGCGTCGGGCGGAAGCAGGGCGCGTATGGCTACACCTTC,CASRVGRKQGAYGYTF
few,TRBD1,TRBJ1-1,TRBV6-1,TGTGCCAGCAGCCGGGACAGGGGGCGGACTGAAGCTTTCTTT,CASSRDRGRTEAFF
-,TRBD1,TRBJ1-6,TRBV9,TGTGCCAGCAGCCCCGAGGGACAGGGCAGTTCACCCCTCCACTTT,CASSPEGQGSSPLHF
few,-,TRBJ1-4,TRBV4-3,TGCGCCAGCAGCCAAGACAGGTTTGCTAATGAAAAACTGTTTTTT,CASSQDRFANEKLFF
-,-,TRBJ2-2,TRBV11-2,TGTGCCAGCAGTACCACACCCGGGACAAAAAATCCCGCCGGGGAGCTGTTTTTT,CASSTTPGTKNPAGELFF
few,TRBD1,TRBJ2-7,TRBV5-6,TGTGCCAGCAGCCCACAGGGGGCATCCTACGAGCAGTACTTC,CASSPQGASYEQYF
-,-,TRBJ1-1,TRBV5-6,TGTGCCAGCAGCCGGCGGCAAGGAATCACTGAAGCTTTCTTT,CASSRRQGITEAFF
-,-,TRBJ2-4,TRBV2,TGTGCCAGCAGTGGCGGGGCACCAGCCAAAAACATTCAGTACTTC,CASSGGAPAKNIQYF